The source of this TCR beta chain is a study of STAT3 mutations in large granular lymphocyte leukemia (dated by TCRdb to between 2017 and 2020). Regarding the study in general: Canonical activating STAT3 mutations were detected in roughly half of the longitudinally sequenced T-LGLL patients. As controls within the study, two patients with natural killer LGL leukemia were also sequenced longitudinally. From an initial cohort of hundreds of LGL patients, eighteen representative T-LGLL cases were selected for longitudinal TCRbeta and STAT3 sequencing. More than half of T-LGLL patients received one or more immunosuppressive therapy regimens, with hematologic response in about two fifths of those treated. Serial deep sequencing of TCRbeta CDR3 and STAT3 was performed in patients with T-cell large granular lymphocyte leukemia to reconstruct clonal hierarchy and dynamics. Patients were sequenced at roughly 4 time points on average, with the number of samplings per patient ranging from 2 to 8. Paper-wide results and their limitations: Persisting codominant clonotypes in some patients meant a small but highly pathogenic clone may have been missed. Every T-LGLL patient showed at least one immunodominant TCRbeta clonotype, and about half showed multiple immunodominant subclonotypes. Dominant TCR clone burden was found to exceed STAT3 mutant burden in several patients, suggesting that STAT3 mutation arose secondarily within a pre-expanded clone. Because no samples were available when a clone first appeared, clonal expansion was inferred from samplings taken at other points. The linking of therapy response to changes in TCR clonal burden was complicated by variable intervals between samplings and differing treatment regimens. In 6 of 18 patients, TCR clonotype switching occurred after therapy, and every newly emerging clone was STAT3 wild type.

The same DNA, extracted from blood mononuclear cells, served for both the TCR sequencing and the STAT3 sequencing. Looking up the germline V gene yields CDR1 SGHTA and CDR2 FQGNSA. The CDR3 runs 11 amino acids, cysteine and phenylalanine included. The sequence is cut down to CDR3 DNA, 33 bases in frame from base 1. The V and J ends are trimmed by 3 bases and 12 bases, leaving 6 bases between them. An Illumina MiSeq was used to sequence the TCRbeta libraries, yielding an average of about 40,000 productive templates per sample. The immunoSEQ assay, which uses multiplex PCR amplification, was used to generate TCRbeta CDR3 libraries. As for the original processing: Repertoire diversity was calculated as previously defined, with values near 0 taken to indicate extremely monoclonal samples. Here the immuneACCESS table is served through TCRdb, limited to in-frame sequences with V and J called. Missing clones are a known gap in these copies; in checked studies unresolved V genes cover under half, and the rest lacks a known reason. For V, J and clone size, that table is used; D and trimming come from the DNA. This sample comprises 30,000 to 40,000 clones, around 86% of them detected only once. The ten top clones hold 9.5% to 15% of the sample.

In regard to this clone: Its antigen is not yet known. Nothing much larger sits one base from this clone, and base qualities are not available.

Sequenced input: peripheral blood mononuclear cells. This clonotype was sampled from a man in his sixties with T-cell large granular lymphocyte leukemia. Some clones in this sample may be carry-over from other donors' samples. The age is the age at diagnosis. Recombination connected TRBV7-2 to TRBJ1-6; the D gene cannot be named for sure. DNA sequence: TGTGCCAGCAGCTTTGGACGACCCCTCCACTTT. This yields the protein CASSFGRPLHF. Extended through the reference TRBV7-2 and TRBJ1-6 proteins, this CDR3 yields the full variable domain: GAGVSQSPSNKVTEKGKDVELRCDPISGHTALYWYRQSLGQGLEFLIYFQGNSAPDKSGLPSDRFSAERTGGSVSTLTIQRTQQEDSAVYLCASSFGRPLHFGNGTRLTVT.